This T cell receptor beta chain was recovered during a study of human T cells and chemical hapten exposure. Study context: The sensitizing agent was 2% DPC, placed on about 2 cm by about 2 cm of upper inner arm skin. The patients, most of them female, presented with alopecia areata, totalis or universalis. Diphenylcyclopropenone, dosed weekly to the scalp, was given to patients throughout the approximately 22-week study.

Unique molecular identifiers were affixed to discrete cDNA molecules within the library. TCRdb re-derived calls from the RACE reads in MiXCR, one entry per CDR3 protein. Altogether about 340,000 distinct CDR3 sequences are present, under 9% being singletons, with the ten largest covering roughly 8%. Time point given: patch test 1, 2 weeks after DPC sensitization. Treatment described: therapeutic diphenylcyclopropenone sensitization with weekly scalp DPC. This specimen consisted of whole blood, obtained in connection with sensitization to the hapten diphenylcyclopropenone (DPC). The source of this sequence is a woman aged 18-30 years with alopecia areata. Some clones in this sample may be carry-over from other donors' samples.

The CDR3 region is CASSSFRFRHEKLFF. CDR3 sequence (DNA): TGTGCCAGCAGCTCCTTTCGCTTTCGGCATGAAAAACTGTTTTTT. V is TRBV7-9 and J is TRBJ1-4; D ambiguous. The CDR3 consists of 15 residues. V lost 4 bases to trimming and J lost 6 bases, with 15 bases between them. Germline V gene data show CDR1 as SEHNR and CDR2 as FQNEAQ (reference sequence).